Shown below are 4 T cell receptor beta chains from a single sample sequenced in a study of Ad26.COV2.S vaccination and SARS-CoV-2 variants (dated by TCRdb to 2020 to 2022). The method was the immunoSEQ multiplex PCR assay. TCRdb provides this immuneACCESS table in a form limited to in-frame rearrangements. Some clones are lacking; in checked studies, under half of them reflect an unresolved V gene, and why the rest are absent is not known. The sample includes more than 300,000 clones, with around four fifths observed a single time. The top ten clonotypes cover under 2.5% of the sample. Taken with the paper, the label for treatment or condition translates to: over 15 received Ad26.COV2.S at low or high dose, single or two shots; about 5 received placebo; per-sample allocation not given. Repertoires of vaccine and placebo recipients were sequenced from samples taken on day 63 after the first injection.

The source was peripheral blood, collected in a trial of Ad26.COV2.S vaccine versus placebo. These receptors all come from a person aged 18-65 years who received the Ad26.COV2.S COVID-19 vaccine or a placebo.

The CDR3 coding sequence is TGTGCCAGCAGCTTAGGGACAGCTGAAGCTTTCTTT. It translates to CASSLGTAEAFF. The V call is TRBV11-2, the J call TRBJ1-1; possibly TRBD1 for D (6 bases). CDR3 length: 12 residues. V was cut by 1 base and J by 6 bases, with 6 bases left in between. Looked up from germline, CDR1 is SGHAT and CDR2 is FQNNGV.

The CDR3 reads CASSRTGLYTF. DNA of the CDR3: TGTGCCAGCAGCAGGACAGGGCTATACACCTTC. This chain connects TRBV3-1 (or the pseudogene TRBV3-2) to TRBJ1-2; 8 bases line up with TRBD1. The V and J ends lost 5 bases and 11 bases, in that order; junction bases with no gene match: 4. Germline V lookup: CDR1 LGHDT, CDR2 YNNKEL (reference sequence). This CDR3 comprises 11 residues.

The chain joins TRBV7-2 to TRBJ1-2, with TRBD1 as a possible D gene (5 bases). Germline CDR1 and CDR2: SGHTA and FQGNSA. The V and J ends lost 5 bases and 4 bases respectively, with 11 bases between them. The CDR3 loop spans 13 amino acids. CDR3 DNA: TGTGCCAGCAGCCAGGGAGTGGGCTATGGCTACACCTTC. Protein product: CASSQGVGYGYTF.

V gene TRBV7-3 combines with J gene TRBJ2-1, with TRBD2 identical over 8 bases. The CDR3 runs 15 residues. The ends lost 3 bases at V and 2 bases at J; junction bases unmatched: 3. Germline V gene sequence: CDR1 SGHTA, CDR2 FQGTGA. CDR3 in amino acids: CASSFERGTYNEQFF. The CDR3 nucleotides are TGTGCCAGCAGCTTCGAGCGGGGGACCTACAATGAGCAGTTCTTC.